The T cell receptor (beta chain) under discussion was sequenced for a study of T cell clonotyping in hematopoietic cell transplantation. Findings and limits, study-wide: Recipient TCR diversity dropped after transplant; expanded clonotypes rose from day 30 to 180.

Germline V gives CDR1 MDHEN, CDR2 SYDVKM. The CDR3 totals 14 residues. Germline trimming cut 6 bases from V and 2 bases from J; bases unmatched to any gene: 5. Using immunoSEQ multiplex PCR, the repertoire was profiled, and TCRdb retains in-frame clones only, with some absent. Of over 8,500 clones in the sample, about half were seen once. A word on this clone: Its antigen is not identified.

The sequencing used PBMCs, collected 30 days after allogeneic stem cell transplant. The chain links TRBV28 to TRBJ2-7, with 9 bases lining up with TRBD1. This clonotype originated in a male patient in his forties or fifties who had an allogeneic stem cell transplant from an unrelated donor, so the T cells may come from the graft donor. Some clones in this sample may be carry-over from other donors' samples. In DNA, the CDR3 is TGTGCCAGCAGAAAACAGGGGGCGGCCTACGAGCAGTACTTC. Translated, it gives CASRKQGAAYEQYF.